This is a list of T cell receptor beta chains from one sample in a study of blood T cell repertoires in COVID-19. Libraries were prepared by immunoSEQ multiplex PCR; TCRdb keeps only in-frame clonotypes and omits some of them. The table shows a few hundred thousand clones, with roughly 85% occurring only once. The sample taken for sequencing was PBMCs or T cells enriched from blood (not recorded which). Source of these receptors: a middle-aged man who had recovered from COVID-19. Each CDR3 is given with its conserved first and last residue.

J | V | CDR3
TRBJ2-7 | TRBV7-6 | CASSGRDSGTYEQYF
TRBJ2-2 | TRBV29-1 | CSAGTSGNTGELFF
TRBJ1-5 | TRBV27 | CASSPLSGQGVVSGNQPQHF
TRBJ2-5 | TRBV6-5 | CASSRDRKETQYF
TRBJ1-2 | TRBV20-1 | CSAGSIYGYTF
TRBJ1-2 | TRBV2 | CASSNRDYSGYTF
TRBJ1-2 | TRBV7-9 | CASSLVPARGGYTF
TRBJ2-1 | TRBV5-1 | CASSSGRAENEQFF
TRBJ1-3 | TRBV7-2 | CASSIGTERNTIYF
TRBJ1-6 | TRBV10-2 | CASSEGQGSYNSPLHF
TRBJ1-5 | TRBV19 | CASGGPGNQPQHF
TRBJ1-5 | TRBV27 | CASRGGRKDQPQHF
TRBJ1-3 | TRBV18 | CASSLTELAVIYF
TRBJ2-2 | TRBV5-4 | CASSFSGTGELFF
TRBJ2-1 | TRBV29-1 | CSVEFSPGQGAGSEQFF
TRBJ2-1 | TRBV4-2 | CASSQEPTSGSYNEQFF
TRBJ2-7 | TRBV4-2 | CASSHPTGGRPLEQYF
TRBJ2-1 | TRBV5-6 | CASSLRSGRVDEQFF
TRBJ1-3 | TRBV3-1/TRBV3-2 | CASSQVSSGSIYF
TRBJ2-4 | TRBV7-9 | CASTSRENIQYF
TRBJ2-1 | TRBV4-2 | CASSRSSTSLAEQFF
TRBJ2-3 | TRBV9 | CASSVEGLAGSTDTQYF
TRBJ1-3 | TRBV7-2 | CASSSRTGAGNTIYF
TRBJ2-7 | TRBV30 | CAWSGLREQYF
TRBJ1-5 | TRBV9 | CASSVRSPLFSNQPQHF
TRBJ1-1 | TRBV25-1 | CASSGGMNTEAFF
TRBJ2-7 | TRBV18 | CASSPLGLAGVGHEQYF
TRBJ1-2 | TRBV19 | CASTPWEGSGYTF
TRBJ2-7 | TRBV5-6 | CASKGATPYEQYF
TRBJ2-2 | TRBV19 | CASSYGLASGELFF
TRBJ1-5 | TRBV21-1 | CASRRSNSNQPQHF
TRBJ2-2 | TRBV5-1 | CASSLDRNTGELFF
TRBJ2-3 | TRBV28 | CASSIPRTSTDTQYF
TRBJ1-1 | TRBV13 | CASSLGSGQGSAEAFF
TRBJ2-2 | TRBV5-1 | CASRGLAGGPGELFF
TRBJ2-1 | TRBV9 | CASSSREREGAEQFF
TRBJ2-2 | TRBV2 | CASNIEVAVANTGELFF
TRBJ1-2 | TRBV15 | CATSRDLGQGYGYTF